Each of the 30 T cell receptor beta chains below was sequenced from the same sample in a study of cytotoxic CD8 clonotypes in ibrutinib-treated CLL. Data came from immunoSEQ multiplex PCR; TCRdb stores just in-frame clones and leaves some out. The sample consists of 150,000 to 200,000 clones, 72% of them appearing once. The input for sequencing was PBMCs, taken after 24 months of ibrutinib treatment. These receptors originate from a human donor with chronic lymphocytic leukemia.

The chain has TRBV18 and TRBJ2-1; TRBD1 agrees at 8 bases. The CDR3 has 15 amino acids. The germline V gene has CDR1 KGHSH and CDR2 LQKENI. The junction had 4 bases not matched to a gene; V was cut back by 0 bases and J by 6 bases. The chain's CDR3 is CASSPPQGAVNEQFF. CDR3 nucleotide sequence: TGTGCCAGCTCACCACCGCAGGGGGCGGTCAATGAGCAGTTCTTC.

V gene TRBV28 combines with J gene TRBJ2-3; D remains unclear. V lost 6 bases, J lost 0 bases, and 4 bases lay in between. The CDR3 runs 12 residues. From germline, CDR1 is MDHEN and CDR2 SYDVKM. In nucleotides, the CDR3 is TGTGCCAGCAGGGACAGCACAGATACGCAGTATTTT. Its translation: CASRDSTDTQYF.

The rearrangement uses TRBV9 and TRBJ2-1; D is undetermined. The CDR3 is made up of 13 amino acids. The ends were cut back, 4 bases at V and 4 bases at J, with 9 bases in the middle. Germline V lookup: CDR1 SGDLS, CDR2 YYNGEE. The CDR3, as DNA: TGTGCCAGCAGCTTACAGAATTACAATGAGCAGTTCTTC. It translates to CASSLQNYNEQFF.

The chain combines TRBV11-3 with TRBJ2-3; TRBD1 matches 12 bases. The CDR3 covers 15 residues. The V gene end was trimmed by 4 bases and the J gene end by 7 bases; junction bases not matched to a gene: 6. Germline V lookup: CDR1 SGHNT, CDR2 YENEEA. In DNA form, the CDR3 reads TGTGCCAGCAGCTCCACCGGGACAGGGGGCAATACGCAGTATTTT. It encodes CASSSTGTGGNTQYF.

The gene calls are TRBV18 and TRBJ2-4, with D tentatively TRBD2 (5 bases). Germline V gene data show CDR1 as KGHSH and CDR2 as LQKENI. V was shortened by 1 base and J by 1 base, with 14 bases between the two germline ends. CDR3 length: 17 residues. The CDR3, as DNA: TGTGCCAGCTCACCACTACCGGGGATGGAGGCCAAAAACATTCAGTACTTC. Translated, it gives CASSPLPGMEAKNIQYF.

This chain's CDR3 is CASTETGSSGANVLTF. In DNA form, the CDR3 reads TGCGCCAGCACCGAGACAGGGTCCTCTGGGGCCAACGTCCTGACTTTC. The chain uses TRBV5-1 and TRBJ2-6; TRBD1 matches 7 bases. J lost 0 bases, V lost 6 bases, and 6 bases had no gene match. Germline V CDR1 and CDR2: SGHRS, YFSETQ. The CDR3 runs 16 residues.

The V gene is TRBV2, the J gene TRBJ2-7; 8 nucleotides match TRBD1. CDR1 is SNHLY, CDR2 FYNNEI, per germline. The CDR3 sequence is 12 residues long. V dropped 6 bases and J dropped 6; count of bases not matched to a gene: 4. CDR3 sequence: CASRVTGVEQYF. The CDR3 DNA sequence: TGTGCCAGCAGGGTGACAGGGGTCGAGCAGTACTTC.

V and J are TRBV4-2 and TRBJ2-3; 9 bases agree with TRBD1. The V segment lost 3 bases and the J segment 3 bases; nucleotides outside the gene matches: 7. CDR3 size: 16 residues. From germline, CDR1 is LGHNA and CDR2 YNFKEQ. Written as DNA, the CDR3 is TGTGCCAGCAGCCAGCCAGGGACAGGGTGGACAGATACGCAGTATTTT. Residues: CASSQPGTGWTDTQYF.

This chain links TRBV7-6 with TRBJ2-7, with TRBD2 matching over 8 bases. The V gene end was trimmed by 4 bases and the J gene end by 2 bases; junction bases not matched to a gene: 10. This CDR3 spans 16 amino acids. CDR1 SGHVS and CDR2 FNYEAQ come from the germline V gene. The CDR3 protein is CASSSVAGPKPYEQYF. CDR3 sequence (DNA): TGTGCCAGCAGCTCCGTAGCGGGACCAAAACCCTACGAGCAGTACTTC.

There are a few counts of this clone. The gene calls are TRBV28 and TRBJ1-4; the match to TRBD1 covers 9 bases. The V gene's germline CDR1 is MDHEN and CDR2 SYDVKM. The trim removed 4 bases at V and 6 bases at J, leaving 3 bases unmatched. The CDR3 spans 14 residues. For the CDR3, the DNA is TGTGCCAGCAGTTCCGGACAGGGGCATGAAAAACTGTTTTTT. It is translated as CASSSGQGHEKLFF.

The CDR3 sequence is CASSLDSGNGAQYF. DNA for the CDR3: TGCGCCAGCAGCTTGGATAGCGGGAATGGTGCGCAGTATTTT. The rearrangement joins TRBV5-1 to TRBJ2-3, with 8 bases that match TRBD2. CDR1 SGHRS and CDR2 YFSETQ come from the germline V gene. The CDR3 is made up of 14 amino acids. The junction had 7 bases not matched to a gene; V was cut back by 0 bases and J by 10 bases.

The rearrangement joins TRBV19 to TRBJ2-1, with 10 bases lining up with TRBD2. From germline, CDR1 is LNHDA and CDR2 SQIVND (reference sequence). CDR3 length: 16 residues. V lost 2 bases to trimming and J lost 3 bases; unmatched junction nucleotides: 4. This CDR3 reads CASSIPSGSLYNEQFF. The CDR3 bases are TGTGCCAGTAGTATACCTAGCGGGAGTCTCTACAATGAGCAGTTCTTC.

CDR3 coding DNA: TGTGCCAGCAGTCCCCCGGGACAGCCCTACGAGCAGTACTTC. It yields the protein CASSPPGQPYEQYF. V gene TRBV27 combines with J gene TRBJ2-7; 7 bases fit TRBD1. This CDR3 is built from 14 residues. Germline V CDR1 and CDR2: MNHEY, SMNVEV (reference sequence). Trimming cost V 5 bases and J 2 bases; bases outside gene matches: 6.

The chain joins TRBV7-9 to TRBJ2-2; 8 bases are a match to TRBD2. CDR1 is SEHNR and CDR2 is FQNEAQ in the germline V gene (reference sequence). The length of the CDR3 is 14 residues. Losses at the gene ends were 9 bases for V and 6 bases for J; bases not matched to a gene: 9. Here the CDR3 DNA reads TGTGCCAGACAGAGTAGCGGGGAGGCCGGGGAGCTGTTTTTT. It yields the protein CARQSSGEAGELFF.

The J gene is TRBJ1-5, the V gene TRBV2; D gene unclear. With 6 bases removed from V and 2 bases from J, the gap between germline ends came to 11 bases. Looked up from germline, CDR1 is SNHLY and CDR2 is FYNNEI. CDR3 size: 14 residues. CDR3 region: CASRPDVGNQPQHF. Here the CDR3 DNA reads TGTGCCAGCAGGCCGGACGTAGGCAATCAGCCCCAGCATTTT.

CDR3 protein: CASSEGYKETQYF. CDR3 DNA: TGCGCCAGCAGCGAGGGATACAAAGAGACCCAGTACTTC. The chain recombines TRBV5-1 with TRBJ2-5; D is perhaps TRBD2 (5 bases). The CDR3 loop spans 13 amino acids. V was pared by 4 bases and J by 3 bases, with 10 bases between. Germline V gives CDR1 SGHRS, CDR2 YFSETQ. Full variable domain (missing parts from reference TRBV5-1 and TRBJ2-5): KAGVTQTPRYLIKTRGQQVTLSCSPISGHRSVSWYQQTPGQGLQFLFEYFSETQRNKGNFPGRFSGRQFSNSRSEMNVSTLELGDSALYLCASSEGYKETQYFGPGTRLLVL.

This clone is a singleton in its sample. The chain is built from TRBV6-5 and TRBJ1-2; maybe TRBD1 (6 bases). The V gene's germline CDR1 is MNHEY and CDR2 SVGAGI. The V gene lost 2 bases and the J gene lost 5 bases, with 15 bases spanning the gap. The CDR3 covers 15 residues. The CDR3 sequence: CASSYDQGRTYGYTF. CDR3 nucleotides: TGTGCCAGCAGTTACGACCAGGGGCGGACGTATGGCTACACCTTC.

The chain uses TRBV6-1 and TRBJ2-1, with 8 positions matching TRBD1. The CDR3 has 19 residues. V lost 0 bases to trimming and J lost 5 bases; unmatched junction nucleotides: 15. CDR1 is MNHNS and CDR2 is SASEGT in the germline V gene. This CDR3 reads CASSEARETGAWLDNEQFF. DNA for the CDR3: TGTGCCAGCAGTGAAGCGCGAGAGACAGGGGCTTGGTTGGACAATGAGCAGTTCTTC.

The genes are TRBV5-1 and TRBJ1-4; D is perhaps TRBD1 (6 bases). Germline-derived CDR1 and CDR2 are SGHRS and YFSETQ. This CDR3 contains 14 residues. Trimming removed 2 bases at V and 5 bases at J, with 10 bases between. The CDR3 sequence: CASSFTGINEKLFF. In DNA, the CDR3 is TGCGCCAGCAGCTTTACAGGGATAAATGAAAAACTGTTTTTT.

This clone was counted between two and nine times. V and J are TRBV5-4 and TRBJ2-6; the D is unclear. This CDR3 has 15 residues. V lost 0 bases, J lost 1 base, and 5 bases lay in between. Germline CDR1 reads SGHNT; CDR2 reads YYREEE (reference sequence). CDR3 DNA: TGTGCCAGCAGCTTGGCGGAATCTGGGGCCAACGTCCTGACTTTC. This sequence encodes CASSLAESGANVLTF.

The chain uses TRBV29-1 and TRBJ2-1, with 8 bases identical to TRBD2. The junction had 13 bases not matched to a gene; V was cut back by 3 bases and J by 0 bases. The germline V gene has CDR1 SQVTM and CDR2 ANQGSEA. The CDR3 consists of 18 residues. CDR3 sequence: CSVEDGLSGISSYNEQFF. The CDR3 DNA sequence: TGCAGCGTTGAGGACGGGCTTAGCGGGATAAGCTCCTACAATGAGCAGTTCTTC.

V and J are TRBV7-9 and TRBJ2-1; D not resolved. The CDR3 length is 13 residues. Trimming stripped 1 base from V and 7 bases from J, with 8 bases between. The germline V gene encodes CDR1 SEHNR and CDR2 FQNEAQ (reference sequence). CDR3 bases: TGTGCCAGCAGCTTAGGTTTAGGGAATGAGCAGTTCTTC. Protein sequence: CASSLGLGNEQFF. The whole variable domain, filled in from reference TRBV7-9 and TRBJ2-1, reads DTGVSQNPRHKITKRGQNVTFRCDPISEHNRLYWYRQTLGQGPEFLTYFQNEAQLEKSRLLSDRFSAERPKGSFSTLEIQRTEQGDSAMYLCASSLGLGNEQFFGPGTRLTVL.

V and J are TRBV6-5 and TRBJ2-2; D remains ambiguous. This CDR3 region has 11 residues. CDR1 and CDR2 from the germline V gene are MNHEY and SVGAGI. V shed 7 bases and J shed 13 bases, with 13 bases lying between them. DNA of the CDR3: TGTGCCAGCACTAGAGTCCTAGGGCTGTTTTTT. Residues: CASTRVLGLFF.

The chain couples TRBV10-1 to TRBJ2-2; 8 bases are a match to TRBD2. With 8 bases clipped from V and 7 bases from J, the junction kept 6 bases outside the gene matches. The CDR3 covers 13 residues. Germline V gives CDR1 WNHNN, CDR2 SYGVQD (reference sequence). The CDR3 DNA follows: TGCGCCAGCGCGGGACTAGTGCTCGGGGAGCTGTTTTTT. Amino acid sequence: CASAGLVLGELFF.

CDR3: CASSWGTGNYEQYF. The CDR3 bases are TGCGCCAGCAGCTGGGGGACAGGAAACTACGAGCAGTACTTC. The chain is built from TRBV5-1 and TRBJ2-7; 8 nucleotides line up with TRBD1. This CDR3 is 14 amino acids long. V lost 3 bases, J lost 3 bases, and 5 bases stayed unmatched. CDR1 SGHRS and CDR2 YFSETQ come from the germline V gene.

The chain has TRBV4-3 and TRBJ2-6; a weak D match, TRBD2 (6 bases). Germline V gives CDR1 LGHNA, CDR2 YSLEER. The CDR3 length is 16 residues. The V and J ends lost 0 bases and 4 bases respectively, with 10 bases between them. CDR3 in amino acids: CASSQDPGEGANVLTF. In DNA form, the CDR3 reads TGCGCCAGCAGCCAAGATCCGGGGGAAGGGGCCAACGTCCTGACTTTC.

V usage is TRBV30 and J usage is TRBJ1-1; TRBD1 is a possible D gene (6 bases). Germline CDR1 reads GTSNPN; CDR2 reads SVGIG (reference sequence). V was cut by 4 bases and J by 1 base, with 19 bases left in between. The CDR3 spans 16 residues. This CDR3 is CAWITPGGRANTEAFF. CDR3 DNA: TGTGCCTGGATTACGCCCGGGGGGCGGGCGAACACTGAAGCTTTCTTT.

The chain couples TRBV7-8 to TRBJ1-1; D unresolved. The CDR3 sequence is 13 residues long. Between the trimmed V and J ends, which lost 3 bases and 2 bases, there was a span of 7 bases. Per the germline V gene, CDR1 is SGHVS and CDR2 is FQNEAQ. The CDR3 region has the DNA TGTGCCAGCAGCTTTAGTGGAAACACTGAAGCTTTCTTT. This encodes CASSFSGNTEAFF. Based on the CDR3 plus reference TRBV7-8 and TRBJ1-1, the full variable domain is GAGVSQSPRYKVAKRGQDVALRCDPISGHVSLFWYQQALGQGPEFLTYFQNEAQLDKSGLPSDRFFAERPEGSVSTLKIQRTQQEDSAVYLCASSFSGNTEAFFGQGTRLTVV.

V is TRBV10-3 and J is TRBJ2-2, with 8 bases lining up with TRBD2. V was clipped by 6 bases and J by 7 bases; unmatched bases: 7. The CDR3 is 14 residues long. Germline V CDR1 and CDR2: ENHRY, SYGVKD. DNA for the CDR3: TGTGCCATCAGAAGGACTAGCTTGAGCGGGGAGCTGTTTTTT. This codes for CAIRRTSLSGELFF.

The chain uses TRBV9 and TRBJ2-1; D is uncertain. The length of the CDR3 is 13 residues. Per germline, CDR1 SGDLS and CDR2 YYNGEE. Trimming removed 0 bases from V and 9 bases from J, with 10 bases in between. The CDR3, as DNA: TGTGCCAGCAGCGTAGGAGAATACCGTGAGCAGTTCTTC. Protein product: CASSVGEYREQFF.